This T cell receptor beta chain was sequenced during a study of blood T cells in healthy people across ages. Overall study findings and caveats: Not knowing donor CMV status may have confounded expanded clonotype changes. Per-million-T-cell TCR beta diversity fell roughly linearly with age.

Notes on this clonotype: Its specificity is unknown.

This CDR3 comprises 14 residues. Germline values: CDR1 SGHRS, CDR2 YFSETQ. Trimming took 2 bases from V and 7 from J, leaving 15 bases between them. With a J-beta primer mix and a sample-barcoded 5' primer, a second PCR ran about 7 to 12 cycles. Every cDNA molecule bore a tag from a template-switch adaptor containing 12 random nucleotides. TCRdb used MiXCR to reprocess the 5' RACE reads, holding one entry per CDR3 protein. In the table there are 1.8 million or so distinct CDR3 sequences, about two fifths of which are singletons. The chain couples TRBV5-1 to TRBJ1-2; D gene unclear. The receptor was isolated from a human donor in good health. Sequenced sample: blood. The CDR3 protein is CASSFGDRERGYTF. In DNA form, the CDR3 reads TGCGCCAGCAGCTTCGGGGATCGGGAGCGTGGCTACACCTTC.